These 23 T cell receptor beta chains came from one sample sequenced in a study of cytomegalovirus exposure and HLA in healthy donors. Amplification used 60 Vbeta primers and 13 Jbeta primers. TCRdb's copy holds only in-frame clones and misses some; the assay was immunoSEQ multiplex PCR. The table lists 150,000 to 200,000 clones, approximately 67% of them singletons. The sample consisted of PBMCs. The receptors were gathered from a man aged 35 to 55 in good health and CMV-seronegative.

The J gene is TRBJ2-5, the V gene TRBV5-6, with 13 bases fitting TRBD2. This CDR3 has 18 amino acids. CDR1 is SGHDT, CDR2 YYEEEE, per germline. V gave up 0 bases and J gave up 2 bases; unmatched junction bases: 7. CDR3 sequence reads: CASSLEVGLAGQQETQYF. CDR3 coding DNA: TGTGCCAGCAGCTTGGAGGTGGGACTAGCGGGGCAACAAGAGACCCAGTACTTC.

The chain combines TRBV7-3 with TRBJ2-5; 7 bases align to TRBD2. The germline V gene has CDR1 SGHTA and CDR2 FQGTGA. Trimming at V came to 0 bases and at J to 5 bases, leaving 3 bases not matched to a gene. The CDR3 covers 14 residues. This chain's CDR3 is CASSLTGAGETQYF. The CDR3 DNA reads as TGTGCCAGCAGCTTAACGGGAGCGGGGGAGACCCAGTACTTC.

This chain links TRBV19 with TRBJ2-6; tentative D call: TRBD2 (6 bases). Germline V gives CDR1 LNHDA, CDR2 SQIVND (reference sequence). V was clipped by 7 bases and J by 9 bases, with 22 bases between them. CDR3 size: 16 residues. In nucleotides, the CDR3 is TGTGCCAGTACCACCGCCCACGGGGGTAGGGACAACGTCCTGACTTTC. Its protein is CASTTAHGGRDNVLTF.

The chain joins TRBV7-6 to TRBJ2-2; 12 bases match TRBD2. Per germline, CDR1 SGHVS and CDR2 FNYEAQ. The CDR3 spans 16 residues. Germline trimming cut 3 bases from V and 6 bases from J; bases unmatched to any gene: 5. The CDR3 sequence is CASSFGLAGSPGELFF. The CDR3 DNA follows: TGTGCCAGCAGCTTCGGACTAGCGGGGTCCCCCGGGGAGCTGTTTTTT.

This rearrangement joins TRBV25-1 to TRBJ2-3; the D gene is possibly TRBD2 (7 bases). The germline V and J ends were trimmed by 2 bases and 0 bases, with 15 bases remaining between them. The V gene's germline CDR1 is MGHDK and CDR2 SYGVNS. The CDR3 has 17 residues. This CDR3 is CASSERGGSGSTDTQYF. The CDR3 bases are TGTGCCAGCAGTGAAAGGGGGGGATCAGGTAGCACAGATACGCAGTATTTT. Supplemented by reference TRBV25-1 and TRBJ2-3, the full variable domain reads EADIYQTPRYLVIGTGKKITLECSQTMGHDKMYWYQQDPGMELHLIHYSYGVNSTEKGDLSSESTVSRIRTEHFPLTLESARPSHTSQYLCASSERGGSGSTDTQYFGPGTRLTVL.

The chain is built from TRBV5-1 and TRBJ2-3, with 14 bases matching TRBD2. The germline V gene encodes CDR1 SGHRS and CDR2 YFSETQ. V was pared by 0 bases and J by 5 bases, with 2 bases of the junction left unmatched. The CDR3 is 16 amino acids. The CDR3 sequence is CASSLGLAGGQDTQYF. CDR3 sequence (DNA): TGCGCCAGCAGCTTGGGACTAGCGGGAGGGCAAGATACGCAGTATTTT.

This chain connects TRBV11-3 to TRBJ2-1; 7 bases map to TRBD1. Trimming cost V 2 bases and J 6 bases; bases outside gene matches: 4. The CDR3 is 14 residues long. Germline loops: CDR1 SGHNT, CDR2 YENEEA. The CDR3 loop reads CASSLFDRANEQFF. DNA of the CDR3: TGTGCCAGCAGCTTATTTGACAGGGCCAATGAGCAGTTCTTC.

CDR3 coding DNA: TGTGCCAGTAGTAACATCCAAGAGACCCAGTACTTC. Its translation: CASSNIQETQYF. The chain joins TRBV19 to TRBJ2-5, with D unresolved. V lost 4 bases to trimming and J lost 1 base, with 4 bases between them. The germline V gene encodes CDR1 LNHDA and CDR2 SQIVND (reference sequence). This CDR3 is 12 amino acids long.

This rearrangement joins TRBV6-6 to TRBJ2-6; tentatively, D is TRBD1 (5 bases). Germline CDR1 MNHNY, CDR2 SVGAGI (reference sequence). The CDR3 is made up of 16 amino acids. V was cut by 0 bases and J by 0 bases, with 6 bases left in between. CDR3 DNA: TGTGCCAGCAGTTACTCGACAGCCTCTGGGGCCAACGTCCTGACTTTC. Translating gives CASSYSTASGANVLTF.

The chain joins TRBV2 to TRBJ2-5; possible D gene TRBD1, 6 bases. The CDR3 runs to 14 residues. Germline V lookup: CDR1 SNHLY, CDR2 FYNNEI. The ends were cut back, 2 bases at V and 5 bases at J, with 12 bases in the middle. The CDR3 nucleotides read TGTGCCAGCAGTGAATTGCACAGGGTCGAGACCCAGTACTTC. This codes for CASSELHRVETQYF.

The chain joins TRBV4-2 to TRBJ2-6; 9 nucleotides line up with TRBD2. Germline assignment: CDR1 LGHNA and CDR2 YNFKEQ. The length of the CDR3 is 18 residues. V shed 2 bases and J 0 bases; nucleotides not matched to a gene: 5. The CDR3 region has the DNA TGTGCCAGCAGCCAATTAGCGGGAGTCCACTCTGGGGCCAACGTCCTGACTTTC. Translation gives CASSQLAGVHSGANVLTF.

The chain has TRBV5-1 and TRBJ2-1; perhaps TRBD1 as D (6 bases). Germline values: CDR1 SGHRS, CDR2 YFSETQ. CDR3 length equals 15 residues. The V and J ends lost 1 base and 3 bases respectively, with 11 bases between them. CDR3 protein: CASSLKQGSYNEQFF. The CDR3 DNA is TGCGCCAGCAGCTTGAAACAGGGTAGCTACAATGAGCAGTTCTTC.

This clone was detected a few times. V usage is TRBV7-9 and J usage is TRBJ2-1, with TRBD2 identical over 9 bases. The junction had 6 bases not matched to a gene; V was cut back by 3 bases and J by 6 bases. The CDR3 spans 15 residues. Germline loops: CDR1 SEHNR, CDR2 FQNEAQ (reference sequence). Written as DNA, the CDR3 is TGTGCCAGCAGCTTGCTAGCGGGATCGGGCAATGAGCAGTTCTTC. Translating gives CASSLLAGSGNEQFF.

This clone was found once. The V gene is TRBV5-4, the J gene TRBJ2-7; D not certain. Per the germline V gene, CDR1 is SGHNT and CDR2 is YYREEE (reference sequence). This CDR3 region has 16 residues. The V and J ends lost 1 base and 2 bases respectively, with 16 bases between them. CDR3 in amino acids: CASSLIPVDNPYEQYF. Here the CDR3 DNA reads TGTGCCAGCAGCTTGATTCCCGTCGACAACCCCTACGAGCAGTACTTC.

This chain uses TRBV5-1 with TRBJ2-3; TRBD2 might be the D (6 bases). V lost 4 bases to trimming and J lost 4 bases, with 16 bases between them. Germline V gene data show CDR1 as SGHRS and CDR2 as YFSETQ. The CDR3 contains 15 residues. The CDR3 coding sequence is TGCGCCAGCAGCGCGGTCGGGAGTGGGGCAGATACGCAGTATTTT. Its protein product is CASSAVGSGADTQYF.

The chain is built from TRBV15 and TRBJ2-1, with 7 bases aligning to TRBD1. This CDR3 contains 16 residues. The trim removed 2 bases at V and 10 bases at J, leaving 14 bases unmatched. CDR1 LNHNV and CDR2 YYDKDF come from the germline V gene (reference sequence). Here the CDR3 reads CATSRNRDSVRKEQFF. CDR3 DNA sequence: TGTGCCACCAGCAGAAACCGGGACAGTGTCAGGAAAGAGCAGTTCTTC.

As concerns this clone: The CDR3 end shows no conserved phenylalanine or tryptophan, and so a read error is likely. This rearrangement joins TRBV19 to TRBJ2-3, with 8 bases aligning to TRBD1. This CDR3 has 16 residues. In germline, CDR1 is LNHDA, CDR2 SQIVND (reference sequence). J was trimmed by 2 bases and V by 6 bases; bases with no gene match: 10. The CDR3 bases are TGTGCCAGTAGGGGGACAGGAACCCGCAACACAGATACGCAGTATCTT. It translates to CASRGTGTRNTDTQYL.

This clone has a handful of counts. Other DNA variants within this sample encode the same CDR3. The V and J genes are TRBV7-2 and TRBJ1-1; D unclear. This CDR3 is 15 amino acids long. Trimming took 1 base from V and 3 from J, leaving 12 bases between them. Per the germline V gene, CDR1 is SGHTA and CDR2 is FQGNSA. In DNA form, the CDR3 reads TGTGCCAGCAGCTTAGACATCACCGAATACACTGAAGCTTTCTTT. Encoded protein: CASSLDITEYTEAFF.

This chain joins TRBV9 and TRBJ2-7; weak D call: TRBD2 (6 bases). Trimming shortened V by 3 bases and J by 7 bases, and 11 bases separated the two germline ends. Germline loops: CDR1 SGDLS, CDR2 YYNGEE. The CDR3 length is 12 residues. The CDR3 sequence is CASSGPGGEQYF. CDR3 DNA sequence: TGTGCCAGCAGCGGACCCGGGGGAGAGCAGTACTTC.

Only a few counts were recorded for this clone. V and J are TRBV7-2 and TRBJ1-6; 8 bases line up with TRBD1. The CDR3 is made up of 14 amino acids. Germline V lookup: CDR1 SGHTA, CDR2 FQGNSA. The V and J ends lost 4 bases and 8 bases, in that order; junction bases with no gene match: 4. CDR3 loop: CASSSDRAYSPLHF. The CDR3 region has the DNA TGTGCCAGCAGCTCGGACAGGGCCTATTCACCCCTCCACTTT.

The genes are TRBV5-1 and TRBJ1-1; TRBD1 matches at 9 bases. In germline, CDR1 is SGHRS, CDR2 YFSETQ. After removal of 7 bases from V and 1 base from J, the junction contained 5 bases not matched to a gene. This CDR3 comprises 14 residues. Here the CDR3 reads CASRLQGANTEAFF. CDR3 coding DNA: TGCGCCAGCCGGCTACAGGGGGCGAACACTGAAGCTTTCTTT.

This clone was observed a few times. V and J are TRBV4-1 and TRBJ1-3, with D possibly matching TRBD1 (6 bases). CDR1 and CDR2 from the germline V gene are MGHRA and YSYEKL. This CDR3 has 14 amino acids. V dropped 2 bases and J dropped 7 bases, with 12 bases sitting between them. CDR3: CASSQPGQRNTIYF. In DNA, the CDR3 is TGCGCCAGCAGCCAACCCGGACAGAGGAACACCATATATTTT.

J is TRBJ2-1 and V is TRBV7-8, with D maybe TRBD1 (5 bases). CDR1 and CDR2 (germline): SGHVS, FQNEAQ. The V gene lost 0 bases and the J gene lost 11 bases, with 14 bases spanning the gap. The CDR3 sequence is 14 residues long. CDR3 region: CASSLAGPSIKQFF. As DNA, the CDR3 is TGTGCCAGCAGCTTAGCGGGGCCCAGTATTAAGCAGTTCTTC.